This TCR beta chain derives from a study of Graves' ophthalmopathy and Graves' hyperthyroidism. Study findings and constraints: Sensitivity reached roughly 71% and specificity about 72% when the model predicted ophthalmopathy progression. Most thyroid-expanded clonotypes exceeding 0.001 frequency were also found in blood.

Concerning this clonotype itself: Its cognate antigen is unknown.

Germline V gene sequence: CDR1 SNHLY, CDR2 FYNNEI. V gave up 3 bases and J gave up 0 bases, with 9 bases separating them. This CDR3 spans 15 amino acids. Other autoimmune diseases, uncontrolled infections, pregnancy or lactation led to the exclusion of patients. PBMCs had their origin in fresh peripheral blood (approximately 10 ml). As the template, RNA transcripts were used to amplify TCR beta CDR3 regions. An opening RT-PCR round employed HTBI primers and preceded a second-round multiplex PCR. TCRdb redid the calling of the multiplex PCR reads with MiXCR, one entry per CDR3 protein. The sample consists of tens of thousands of distinct CDR3 sequences, approximately 50% of them appearing once.

V is TRBV2 and J is TRBJ1-5; a weak D match, TRBD1 (5 bases). Sequencing input: peripheral blood. The receptor comes from an adult woman with Graves' ophthalmopathy. The CDR3 is CASSDTGCSNQPQHF. As DNA, the CDR3 is TGTGCCAGCAGTGATACAGGTTGTAGCAATCAGCCCCAGCATTTT. Combining the CDR3 with reference TRBV2 and TRBJ1-5 gives the whole variable domain EPEVTQTPSHQVTQMGQEVILRCVPISNHLYFYWYRQILGQKVEFLVSFYNNEISEKSEIFDDQFSVERPDGSNFTLKIRSTKLEDSAMYFCASSDTGCSNQPQHFGDGTRLSIL.